Listed here are 9 T cell receptor beta chains from one sample, sequenced in a study of control samples from healthy donors and cancer patients. This table comes from immunoSEQ multiplex PCR, and its TCRdb copy is limited to in-frame clones, with some not included. The repertoire holds about 110,000 clones, with 90% as singletons. The source material was blood. These receptors originate from a human donor in good health. The donor label of this sample is uncertain.

This rearrangement joins TRBV19 to TRBJ1-6, with TRBD1 matching over 7 bases. The germline CDR1 and CDR2 sequences are LNHDA and SQIVND (reference sequence). This CDR3 spans 15 amino acids. Unmatched junction bases numbered 10, after V lost 2 bases and J lost 12 bases. For the CDR3, the DNA is TGTGCCAGTAGTATACAAGGGGGCTATCTGCAACCCCTCCACTTT. Amino acids: CASSIQGGYLQPLHF.

The V call is TRBV6-6, the J call TRBJ2-1, with D possibly matching TRBD1 (8 bases). V shed 5 bases and J shed 6 bases, with 20 bases lying between them. Germline V gene lookup returns CDR1 MNHNY and CDR2 SVGAGI (reference sequence). The CDR3 extends over 16 amino acids. This CDR3 reads CASSQSGTGFSNEQFF. The CDR3 DNA reads as TGTGCCAGCAGTCAAAGCGGGACAGGTTTTTCCAATGAGCAGTTCTTC.

This chain's CDR3 is CASSLGGMGQPQHF. DNA of the CDR3: TGTGCCAGCAGCCTAGGGGGCATGGGACAGCCCCAGCATTTT. This chain joins TRBV5-5 and TRBJ1-5, with TRBD1 matching over 7 bases. There are 14 residues in the CDR3. The V gene's germline CDR1 is SGHKS and CDR2 YYEKEE (reference sequence). With V trimmed by 4 bases and J by 7 bases, 8 bases remained unmatched.

This chain joins TRBV7-7 and TRBJ2-5; D is perhaps TRBD2 (6 bases). Germline CDR1 and CDR2: SSHAT and FNYEAQ (reference sequence). The CDR3 covers 15 residues. Between the trimmed V and J ends, which lost 2 bases and 7 bases, there was a span of 17 bases. The CDR3 is CASSLWGDGRGTQYF. The CDR3 DNA reads TGTGCCAGCAGCTTATGGGGGGACGGCCGGGGGACCCAGTACTTC.

The chain uses TRBV6-5 and TRBJ1-5; D is undetermined. Trimming removed 4 bases from V and 6 bases from J, with 4 bases in between. Germline V lookup: CDR1 MNHEY, CDR2 SVGAGI. The CDR3 covers 11 residues. The chain's CDR3 is CASSWPQPQHF. The CDR3 DNA sequence: TGTGCCAGCAGTTGGCCTCAGCCCCAGCATTTT.

This clone was observed a single time. The chain carries TRBV5-8 and TRBJ1-5; possibly TRBD1 for D (5 bases). The CDR3 covers 14 residues. Germline V gene lookup returns CDR1 SGHTS and CDR2 YDEGEE. The V end was cut by 3 bases, the J end by 3 bases, with 10 bases between. The CDR3 bases are TGTGCCAGCAGCTCGGGACGGATCAATCAGCCCCAGCATTTT. Its translation: CASSSGRINQPQHF.

The chain couples TRBV28 to TRBJ1-2; tentative D call: TRBD1 (6 bases). CDR1 is MDHEN and CDR2 is SYDVKM in the germline V gene. The CDR3 consists of 19 residues. V gave up 5 bases and J gave up 0 bases, with 25 bases separating them. This chain's CDR3 is CASSPDKIFLDSTNYGYTF. DNA for the CDR3: TGTGCCAGCAGTCCCGACAAAATTTTCTTGGACAGTACTAACTATGGCTACACCTTC.

Note on this clone: The sample holds other DNA sequences that translate to the same CDR3. CDR3 residues: CASSQDSGGRYTGELFF. The CDR3 nucleotides are TGCGCCAGCAGCCAAGATAGCGGGGGGCGGTACACCGGGGAGCTGTTTTTT. This chain uses TRBV4-1 with TRBJ2-2, with TRBD2 matching 10 bases. V shed 0 bases and J 3 bases; nucleotides not matched to a gene: 4. Germline V CDR1 and CDR2: MGHRA, YSYEKL. This CDR3 is 17 amino acids long.

The chain has TRBV7-8 and TRBJ1-3, with D tentatively TRBD1 (6 bases). Trimming removed 5 bases at V and 0 bases at J, with 17 bases between. The CDR3 extends over 17 amino acids. Germline lookup yields CDR1 SGHVS and CDR2 FQNEAQ. For the CDR3, the DNA is TGTGCCAGCAGCACCCAACAGGGATCTAACTCTGGAAACACCATATATTTT. Its translation: CASSTQQGSNSGNTIYF.